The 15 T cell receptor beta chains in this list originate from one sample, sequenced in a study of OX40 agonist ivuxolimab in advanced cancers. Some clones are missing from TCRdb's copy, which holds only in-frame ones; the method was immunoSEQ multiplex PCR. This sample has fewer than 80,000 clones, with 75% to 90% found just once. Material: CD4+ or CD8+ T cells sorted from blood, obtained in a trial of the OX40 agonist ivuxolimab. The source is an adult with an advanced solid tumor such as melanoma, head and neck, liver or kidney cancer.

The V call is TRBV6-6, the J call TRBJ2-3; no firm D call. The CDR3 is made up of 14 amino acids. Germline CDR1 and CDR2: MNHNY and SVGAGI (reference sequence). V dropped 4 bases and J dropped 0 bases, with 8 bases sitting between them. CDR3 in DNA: TGTGCCAGCAGTTTATTGAGAAGCACAGATACGCAGTATTTT. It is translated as CASSLLRSTDTQYF.

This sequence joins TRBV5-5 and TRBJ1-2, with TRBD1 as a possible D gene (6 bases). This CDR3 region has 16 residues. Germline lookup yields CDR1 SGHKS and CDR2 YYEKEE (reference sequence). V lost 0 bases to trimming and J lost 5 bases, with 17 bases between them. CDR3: CASSLATGQPRYGYTF. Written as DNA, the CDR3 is TGTGCCAGCAGCTTGGCCACCGGACAGCCGAGATATGGCTACACCTTC.

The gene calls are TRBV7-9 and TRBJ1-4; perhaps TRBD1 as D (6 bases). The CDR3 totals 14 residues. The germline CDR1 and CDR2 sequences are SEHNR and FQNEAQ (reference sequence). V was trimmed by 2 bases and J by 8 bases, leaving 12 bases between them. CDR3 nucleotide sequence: TGTGCCAGCAGCTTAACGGGGGCGCGAGAAAAACTGTTTTTT. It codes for CASSLTGAREKLFF.

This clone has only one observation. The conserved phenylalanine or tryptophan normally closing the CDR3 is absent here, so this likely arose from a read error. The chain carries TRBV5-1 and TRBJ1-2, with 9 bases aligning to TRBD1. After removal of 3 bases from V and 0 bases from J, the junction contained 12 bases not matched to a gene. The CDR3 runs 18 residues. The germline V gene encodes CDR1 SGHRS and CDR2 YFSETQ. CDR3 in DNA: TGCGCCAGCAGCTCGCCAAGGACAGGGGTTGGAGCTAACTATGGCTACACCCTC. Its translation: CASSSPRTGVGANYGYTL.

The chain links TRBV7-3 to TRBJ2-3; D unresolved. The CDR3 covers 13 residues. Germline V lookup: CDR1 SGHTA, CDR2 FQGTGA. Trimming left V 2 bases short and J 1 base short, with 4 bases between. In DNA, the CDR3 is TGTGCCAGCAGCTTAGAGGGCACAGATACGCAGTATTTT. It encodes CASSLEGTDTQYF.

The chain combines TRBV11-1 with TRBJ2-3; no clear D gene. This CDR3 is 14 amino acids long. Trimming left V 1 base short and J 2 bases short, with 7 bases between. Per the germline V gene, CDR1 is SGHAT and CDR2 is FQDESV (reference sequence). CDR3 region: CASSLEADTDTQYF. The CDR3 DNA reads TGTGCCAGCAGCTTAGAGGCAGACACAGATACGCAGTATTTT. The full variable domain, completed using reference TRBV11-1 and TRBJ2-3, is EAEVAQSPRYKITEKSQAVAFWCDPISGHATLYWYRQILGQGPELLVQFQDESVVDDSQLPKDRFSAERLKGVDSTLKIQPAELGDSAMYLCASSLEADTDTQYFGPGTRLTVL.

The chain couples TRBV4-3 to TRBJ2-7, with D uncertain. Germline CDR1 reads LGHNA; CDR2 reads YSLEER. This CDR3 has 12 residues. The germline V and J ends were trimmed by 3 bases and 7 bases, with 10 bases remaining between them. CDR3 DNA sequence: TGCGCCAGCAGCCACCTAAGTGGGGAGCAGTACTTC. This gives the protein CASSHLSGEQYF.

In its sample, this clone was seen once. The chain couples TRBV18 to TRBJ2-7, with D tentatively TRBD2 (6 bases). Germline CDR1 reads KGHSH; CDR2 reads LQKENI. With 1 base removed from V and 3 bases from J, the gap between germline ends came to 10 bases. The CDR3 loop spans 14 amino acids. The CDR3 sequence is CASSPLKGLYEQYF. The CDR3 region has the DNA TGTGCCAGCTCACCACTGAAGGGACTCTACGAGCAGTACTTC.

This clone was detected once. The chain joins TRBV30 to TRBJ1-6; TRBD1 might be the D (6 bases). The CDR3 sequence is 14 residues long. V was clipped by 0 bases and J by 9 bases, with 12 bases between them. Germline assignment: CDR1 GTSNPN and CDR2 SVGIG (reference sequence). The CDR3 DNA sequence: TGTGCCTGGAGTGTAGAGGGGGTGAGTTCACCCCTCCACTTT. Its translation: CAWSVEGVSSPLHF.

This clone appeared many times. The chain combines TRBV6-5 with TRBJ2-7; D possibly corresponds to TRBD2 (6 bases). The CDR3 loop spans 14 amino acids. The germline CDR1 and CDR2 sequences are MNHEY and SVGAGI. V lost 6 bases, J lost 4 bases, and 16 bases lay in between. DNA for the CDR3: TGTGCCAGCAGCTCCGGGACTTTTTATTACGAGCAGTACTTC. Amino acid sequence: CASSSGTFYYEQYF.

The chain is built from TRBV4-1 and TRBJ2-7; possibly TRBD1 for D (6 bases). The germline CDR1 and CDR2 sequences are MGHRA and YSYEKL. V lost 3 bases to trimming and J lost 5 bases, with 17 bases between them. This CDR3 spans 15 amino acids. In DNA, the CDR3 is TGCGCCAGCAGCCAGGATACAGGGATCATCGACGAGCAGTACTTC. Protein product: CASSQDTGIIDEQYF.

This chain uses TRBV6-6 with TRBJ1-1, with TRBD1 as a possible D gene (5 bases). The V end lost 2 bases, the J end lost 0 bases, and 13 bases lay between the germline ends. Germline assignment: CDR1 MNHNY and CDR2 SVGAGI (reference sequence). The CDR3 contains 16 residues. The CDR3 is CASSYRGLMVNTEAFF. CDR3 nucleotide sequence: TGTGCCAGCAGTTACAGGGGATTGATGGTGAACACTGAAGCTTTCTTT.

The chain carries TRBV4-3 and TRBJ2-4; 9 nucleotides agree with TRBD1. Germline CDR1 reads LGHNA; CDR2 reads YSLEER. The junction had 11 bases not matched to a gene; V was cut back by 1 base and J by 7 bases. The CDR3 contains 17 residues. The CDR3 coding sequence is TGCGCCAGCAGCCAAGTAGCTTCCGGGACAGGGAGGAACATTCAGTACTTC. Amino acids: CASSQVASGTGRNIQYF.

The chain's CDR3 is CASRGRGKETQYF. As DNA, the CDR3 is TGTGCCAGTAGGGGGAGGGGGAAAGAGACCCAGTACTTC. This chain uses TRBV19 with TRBJ2-5; D is possibly TRBD2 (7 bases). Trimming left V 6 bases short and J 3 bases short, with 11 bases between. Germline V gives CDR1 LNHDA, CDR2 SQIVND (reference sequence). This CDR3 contains 13 residues. Full variable domain (remainder filled in from reference TRBV19 and TRBJ2-5): DGGITQSPKYLFRKEGQNVTLSCEQNLNHDAMYWYRQDPGQGLRLIYYSQIVNDFQKGDIAEGYSVSREKKESFPLTVTSAQKNPTAFYLCASRGRGKETQYFGPGTRLLVL.

CDR3 nucleotides: TGTGCCAGCAGTTACAACCGGGACCTGAAAGGGGTAAGGGACAATGAGCAGTTCTTC. It specifies CASSYNRDLKGVRDNEQFF. This chain joins TRBV6-7 and TRBJ2-1; TRBD1 or TRBD2 may be the D gene (5 bases each). TRBV6-7 has ORF status, its function being uncertain. The CDR3 runs to 19 residues. With 2 bases removed from V and 5 bases from J, the gap between germline ends came to 25 bases.